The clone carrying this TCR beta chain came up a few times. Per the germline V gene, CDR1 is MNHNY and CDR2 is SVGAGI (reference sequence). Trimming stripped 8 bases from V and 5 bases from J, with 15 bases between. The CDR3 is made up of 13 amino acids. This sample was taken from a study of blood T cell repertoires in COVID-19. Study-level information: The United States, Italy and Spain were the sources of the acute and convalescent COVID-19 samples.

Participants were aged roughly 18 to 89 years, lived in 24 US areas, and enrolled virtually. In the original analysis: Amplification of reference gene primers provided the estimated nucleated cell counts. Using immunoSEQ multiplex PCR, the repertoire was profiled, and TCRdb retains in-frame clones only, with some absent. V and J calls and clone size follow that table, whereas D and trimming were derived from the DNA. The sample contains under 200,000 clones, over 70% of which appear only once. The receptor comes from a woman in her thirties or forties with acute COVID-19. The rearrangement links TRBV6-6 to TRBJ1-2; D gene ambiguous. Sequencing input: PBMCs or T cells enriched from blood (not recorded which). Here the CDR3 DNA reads TGTGCCAGCCTCCCCGAGCCTATTTATGGCTACACCTTC. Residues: CASLPEPIYGYTF.